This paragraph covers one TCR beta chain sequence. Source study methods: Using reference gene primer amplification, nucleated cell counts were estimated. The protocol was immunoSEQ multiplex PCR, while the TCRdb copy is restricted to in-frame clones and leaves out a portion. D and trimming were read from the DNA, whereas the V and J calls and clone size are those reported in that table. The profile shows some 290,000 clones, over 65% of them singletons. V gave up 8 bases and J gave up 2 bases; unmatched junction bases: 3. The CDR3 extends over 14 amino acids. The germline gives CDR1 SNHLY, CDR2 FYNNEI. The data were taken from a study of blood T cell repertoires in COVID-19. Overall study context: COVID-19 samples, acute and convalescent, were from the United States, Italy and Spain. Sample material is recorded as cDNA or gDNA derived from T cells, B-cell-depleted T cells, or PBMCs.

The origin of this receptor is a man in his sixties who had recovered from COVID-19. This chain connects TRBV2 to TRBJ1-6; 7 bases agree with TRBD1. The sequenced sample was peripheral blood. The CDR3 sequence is CASETGAYNSPLHF. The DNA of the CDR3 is TGTGCCAGCGAAACAGGGGCCTATAATTCACCCCTCCACTTT.